The T cell receptor beta chain under discussion was sequenced for a study of T cell clones after liver transplantation. Profiling relied on immunoSEQ multiplex PCR, and the TCRdb table lists in-frame clones only, not all of them. Among 20,000 to 25,000 clones listed, over 85% were seen once. Sample: CD8+ T cells from blood, taken roughly 26 months after liver transplant. The sequence was collected from a human patient who received a liver transplant. Some T cells here may be from the graft donor.

The DNA for the CDR3 is TGTGCCAGCAGTTTATCAGGAGACAGCTACGAGCAGTACTTC. Its translation: CASSLSGDSYEQYF. The V call is TRBV27, the J call TRBJ2-7; possible D gene TRBD1, 5 bases. Germline CDR1 is MNHEY and CDR2 is SMNVEV (reference sequence). The CDR3 covers 14 residues. Trimming shortened V by 0 bases and J by 3 bases, and 9 bases separated the two germline ends.